A single sample is the source of the 4 T cell receptor beta chains below, sequenced in a study of blood T cell repertoires in COVID-19. Sequencing used immunoSEQ multiplex PCR; TCRdb keeps in-frame clones, though not all of them. The data contain roughly 150,000 clones, roughly three quarters of them singletons. Sequenced material: PBMCs or T cells enriched from blood (not recorded which). The receptors were gathered from a woman aged 45 to 65 who had recovered from COVID-19.

The chain joins TRBV29-1 to TRBJ2-7, with 7 bases identical to TRBD2. From germline, CDR1 is SQVTM and CDR2 ANQGSEA. CDR3 length equals 15 residues. Losses at the gene ends were 0 bases for V and 4 bases for J; bases not matched to a gene: 9. The CDR3 here is CSVEDNQAGGYEQYF. CDR3 nucleotide sequence: TGCAGCGTTGAAGATAACCAGGCCGGGGGGTACGAGCAGTACTTC.

V and J are TRBV24-1 and TRBJ2-7; 9 bases are a match to TRBD1. Per germline, CDR1 KGHDR and CDR2 SFDVKD. V gave up 5 bases and J gave up 3 bases; unmatched junction bases: 10. This CDR3 region has 16 residues. CDR3 in DNA: TGTGCCACCAGTGCCCGAGGGACAGGGAACGACTACGAGCAGTACTTC. This codes for CATSARGTGNDYEQYF.

This chain uses TRBV5-4 with TRBJ1-2; 7 nucleotides line up with TRBD1. The V and J ends lost 5 bases and 4 bases, in that order; junction bases with no gene match: 8. The length of the CDR3 is 14 residues. Germline values: CDR1 SGHNT, CDR2 YYREEE (reference sequence). This chain's CDR3 is CASRGRDSSYGYTF. In nucleotides, the CDR3 is TGTGCCAGCAGGGGGCGGGACAGCTCCTATGGCTACACCTTC.

The chain uses TRBV5-1 and TRBJ2-1, with 7 bases identical to TRBD1. Germline values: CDR1 SGHRS, CDR2 YFSETQ. J gave up 2 bases and V 2 bases, and 4 bases lay outside the gene matches. CDR3 size: 15 residues. The chain's CDR3 is CASSFDRVPYNEQFF. In nucleotides, the CDR3 is TGCGCCAGCAGCTTCGACAGGGTACCCTACAATGAGCAGTTCTTC.